One and the same sample provided the 5 T cell receptor beta chains below, sequenced in a study of cytomegalovirus exposure and HLA in healthy donors. In the PCR, 60 Vbeta and 13 Jbeta primers were used. Generated by immunoSEQ multiplex PCR, the TCRdb table keeps only in-frame clones and is missing some. The sample has over 75,000 clones, about 75% seen once. The sequencing input was PBMCs. These receptors came from a man aged 40-49 years in good health and CMV-seropositive.

This clone is a singleton in its sample. The J gene is TRBJ2-2, the V gene TRBV12-5, with 12 bases matching TRBD2. CDR1 is LGHNT, CDR2 FRNRAP, per germline. V was clipped by 1 base and J by 3 bases; unmatched bases: 12. The length of the CDR3 is 20 residues. In DNA, the CDR3 is TGTGCTAGTGGTTTGGAAACTAAGTTGACTAGCGGGGGACACACCGGGGAGCTGTTTTTT. It specifies CASGLETKLTSGGHTGELFF.

The rearrangement links TRBV19 to TRBJ1-5; 9 bases are a match to TRBD1. Germline assignment: CDR1 LNHDA and CDR2 SQIVND (reference sequence). V gave up 5 bases and J gave up 6 bases; unmatched junction bases: 2. CDR3 size: 13 residues. The CDR3 sequence is CASSGTGIQPQHF. The CDR3 DNA is TGTGCCAGTAGTGGGACAGGGATTCAGCCCCAGCATTTT.

V and J are TRBV18 and TRBJ2-3, with a possible D match to TRBD1 (6 bases). CDR3 length equals 16 residues. Trimming left V 3 bases short and J 1 base short, with 14 bases between. The germline CDR1 and CDR2 sequences are KGHSH and LQKENI. In DNA form, the CDR3 reads TGTGCCAGCTCACCCCGACAGGACCTGGGCACAGATACGCAGTATTTT. Translating it yields CASSPRQDLGTDTQYF.

The V call is TRBV6-1, the J call TRBJ1-1; D possibly corresponds to TRBD1 (5 bases). Trimming removed 3 bases at V and 4 bases at J, with 9 bases between. The CDR3 is 13 residues long. Germline CDR1 reads MNHNS; CDR2 reads SASEGT. The CDR3 DNA follows: TGTGCCAGCAGTGAGCAGGGTGGCACTGAAGCTTTCTTT. Amino acids: CASSEQGGTEAFF.

CDR3 residues: CASMTRRSQETQYF. The CDR3 nucleotides are TGTGCCTCCATGACAAGGCGTAGCCAAGAGACCCAGTACTTC. This chain connects TRBV7-2 to TRBJ2-5; D unclear. Trimming removed 11 bases at V and 1 base at J, with 17 bases between. The V gene's germline CDR1 is SGHTA and CDR2 FQGNSA. The CDR3 extends over 14 amino acids.